The next 10 T cell receptor beta chains were all read from a single sample in a study of PD-1 blockade in mismatch repair-deficient tumors. Libraries were prepared by immunoSEQ multiplex PCR; TCRdb keeps only in-frame clonotypes and omits some of them. The data show tens of thousands of clones, over 70% seen once. The material was peripheral blood, obtained 12 weeks after starting pembrolizumab. The receptors come from an adult with mismatch repair-deficient cancer.

The CDR3 here is CASSVTGTGLEYGYTF. The DNA for the CDR3 is TGTGCCAGCAGCGTCACCGGGACAGGATTGGAATATGGCTACACCTTC. The rearrangement links TRBV7-9 to TRBJ1-2, with TRBD1 identical over 8 bases. V lost 5 bases and J lost 5; bases outside the gene matches: 13. The CDR3 loop spans 16 amino acids. The V gene's germline CDR1 is SEHNR and CDR2 FQNEAQ (reference sequence).

The chain is built from TRBV4-2 and TRBJ1-2; 8 positions match TRBD1. With 4 bases clipped from V and 7 bases from J, the junction kept 11 bases outside the gene matches. The CDR3 covers 15 residues. Germline-derived CDR1 and CDR2 are LGHNA and YNFKEQ. CDR3 loop: CASSPDRGDQGGYTF. The CDR3 bases are TGTGCCAGCAGCCCCGACAGGGGAGACCAGGGTGGCTACACCTTC.

The CDR3 DNA reads as TGCGCCAGCAGCTTGGTACTAGCGGGCCCGAACGAGCAGTACTTC. Translating it yields CASSLVLAGPNEQYF. The J gene is TRBJ2-7, the V gene TRBV5-1, with 9 positions matching TRBD2. The length of the CDR3 is 15 residues. The trim removed 0 bases at V and 5 bases at J, leaving 6 bases unmatched. The germline V gene encodes CDR1 SGHRS and CDR2 YFSETQ.

The rearrangement uses TRBV18 and TRBJ2-1; 10 bases fit TRBD2. CDR1 KGHSH and CDR2 LQKENI come from the germline V gene. The V segment lost 1 base and the J segment 6 bases; nucleotides outside the gene matches: 3. CDR3 size: 15 residues. The CDR3 here is CASSPRVAGGNEQFF. DNA for the CDR3: TGTGCCAGCTCACCACGGGTAGCGGGAGGCAATGAGCAGTTCTTC. Full variable domain (outside the CDR3, taken from reference TRBV18 and TRBJ2-1): NAGVMQNPRHLVRRRGQEARLRCSPMKGHSHVYWYRQLPEEGLKFMVYLQKENIIDESGMPKERFSAEFPKEGPSILRIQQVVRGDSAAYFCASSPRVAGGNEQFFGPGTRLTVL.

This clone was observed a few times. This chain's CDR3 is CASSQPSSRKETQYF. CDR3 DNA: TGTGCCAGCAGCCAACCTAGTAGCAGAAAAGAGACCCAGTACTTC. This chain uses TRBV5-4 with TRBJ2-5; D ambiguous. The CDR3 totals 15 residues. V was cut by 4 bases and J by 3 bases, with 16 bases left in between. From germline, CDR1 is SGHNT and CDR2 YYREEE (reference sequence). The full variable domain, rest sourced from reference TRBV5-4 and TRBJ2-5, is ETGVTQSPTHLIKTRGQQVTLRCSSQSGHNTVSWYQQALGQGPQFIFQYYREEENGRGNFPPRFSGLQFPNYSSELNVNALELDDSALYLCASSQPSSRKETQYFGPGTRLLVL.

There are a few counts of this clone. The chain joins TRBV9 to TRBJ2-3; D possibly corresponds to TRBD2 (5 bases). Trimming removed 0 bases from V and 4 bases from J, with 12 bases in between. The CDR3 totals 15 residues. Germline CDR1 is SGDLS and CDR2 is YYNGEE. The CDR3 region is CASSVGVSSSDTQYF. The CDR3 DNA follows: TGTGCCAGCAGCGTAGGCGTCTCTAGCTCAGATACGCAGTATTTT. Based on the CDR3 plus reference TRBV9 and TRBJ2-3, the full variable domain is DSGVTQTPKHLITATGQRVTLRCSPRSGDLSVYWYQQSLDQGLQFLIQYYNGEERAKGNILERFSAQQFPDLHSELNLSSLELGDSALYFCASSVGVSSSDTQYFGPGTRLTVL.

The rearrangement links TRBV10-3 to TRBJ1-1; D is possibly TRBD1 (5 bases). The V and J ends lost 3 bases and 5 bases respectively, with 7 bases between them. The CDR3 has 12 residues. Germline CDR1 and CDR2: ENHRY and SYGVKD. The CDR3: CAISDGGTEAFF. CDR3 DNA: TGTGCCATCAGTGACGGGGGGACTGAAGCTTTCTTT.

This chain joins TRBV7-9 and TRBJ2-1, with D possibly being TRBD1 (6 bases). CDR3 length: 13 amino acids. Germline lookup yields CDR1 SEHNR and CDR2 FQNEAQ (reference sequence). The germline V and J ends were trimmed by 9 bases and 4 bases, with 13 bases remaining between them. CDR3 sequence reads: CASLWDTYNEQFF. The DNA for the CDR3 is TGTGCCAGTCTCTGGGACACTTACAATGAGCAGTTCTTC.

The J gene is TRBJ2-1, the V gene TRBV9; TRBD2 agrees at 7 bases. With V trimmed by 0 bases and J by 5 bases, 8 bases remained unmatched. Germline V gene data show CDR1 as SGDLS and CDR2 as YYNGEE. This CDR3 is 16 amino acids long. The CDR3 sequence: CASSVAPGLKDNEQFF. In DNA, the CDR3 is TGTGCCAGCAGCGTAGCCCCGGGACTAAAGGACAATGAGCAGTTCTTC. Looking up the rest from reference TRBV9 and TRBJ2-1 gives the full variable domain: DSGVTQTPKHLITATGQRVTLRCSPRSGDLSVYWYQQSLDQGLQFLIQYYNGEERAKGNILERFSAQQFPDLHSELNLSSLELGDSALYFCASSVAPGLKDNEQFFGPGTRLTVL.

The rearrangement links TRBV2 to TRBJ1-4; D is undetermined. Germline-derived CDR1 and CDR2 are SNHLY and FYNNEI. CDR3 length: 11 amino acids. V shed 6 bases and J shed 6 bases, with 5 bases lying between them. The CDR3 spells CASRGYEKLFF. In DNA form, the CDR3 reads TGTGCCAGCAGGGGGTATGAAAAACTGTTTTTT.